One and the same sample provided the 8 T cell receptor beta chains below, sequenced in a study of T cell responses to AZD1222 COVID-19 vaccine (dated by TCRdb to the early 2020s). Libraries were constructed by the immunoSEQ multiplex PCR assay. The source is immuneACCESS, and TCRdb retained only in-frame sequences with V and J called. Part of the clones is not carried over; for the studies checked, unresolved V genes explain less than half of this, and the remainder is unexplained. The table for this sample lists roughly 110,000 clones; 75% to 90% of them were counted only once. The top ten constitute roughly 4.3% of the sample. This sample's time point label indicates: baseline before first vaccination. Here the sequenced sample was peripheral blood, taken on day 0 of AZD1222 vaccination. The receptors were gathered from an adult in good health.

The V and J genes are TRBV6-2 or TRBV6-3 and TRBJ2-6; D perhaps matches TRBD2 (6 bases). The CDR3 has 16 amino acids. CDR1 is MNHEY, CDR2 SVGEGT, per germline. V lost 0 bases, J lost 3 bases, and 9 bases lay in between. The CDR3 DNA reads as TGTGCCAGCAGTTACTCTGGGGGAGGTGGGGCCAACGTCCTGACTTTC. It encodes CASSYSGGGGANVLTF.

This clone was picked up a small number of times. Here the CDR3 DNA reads TGTGCCAGCAGCCTCGGCCAACCTCAAGAGACCCAGTACTTC. Its translation: CASSLGQPQETQYF. The chain recombines TRBV6-2 or TRBV6-3 with TRBJ2-5; D is ambiguous. The CDR3 sequence is 14 residues long. CDR1 MNHEY and CDR2 SVGEGT come from the germline V gene. V shed 6 bases and J shed 2 bases, with 13 bases lying between them.

By share of the sample, this clone is medium-sized. J is TRBJ1-2 and V is TRBV7-9; the D is unclear. Trimming shortened V by 5 bases and J by 0 bases, and 13 bases separated the two germline ends. CDR3 size: 15 residues. Germline V gene data show CDR1 as SEHNR and CDR2 as FQNEAQ (reference sequence). The CDR3 sequence: CASSHYRLTNYGYTF. Here the CDR3 DNA reads TGTGCCAGCAGCCACTACAGATTAACTAACTATGGCTACACCTTC.

V is TRBV14 and J is TRBJ2-3; no clear D. Trimming took 0 bases from V and 4 from J, leaving 8 bases between them. This CDR3 comprises 14 residues. Germline lookup yields CDR1 SGHDN and CDR2 FVKESK. CDR3 protein: CASSQDTAADTQYF. CDR3 bases: TGTGCCAGCAGCCAAGATACAGCCGCAGATACGCAGTATTTT. Based on the CDR3 plus reference TRBV14 and TRBJ2-3, the full variable domain is EAGVTQFPSHSVIEKGQTVTLRCDPISGHDNLYWYRRVMGKEIKFLLHFVKESKQDESGMPNNRFLAERTGGTYSTLKVQPAELEDSGVYFCASSQDTAADTQYFGPGTRLTVL.

V and J are TRBV4-1 and TRBJ1-2; D ambiguous. Germline V gene lookup returns CDR1 MGHRA and CDR2 YSYEKL. Trimming took 2 bases from V and 5 from J, leaving 15 bases between them. The CDR3 extends over 15 amino acids. CDR3 residues: CASSQLLKESYGYTF. In nucleotides, the CDR3 is TGCGCCAGCAGCCAACTCCTGAAGGAGAGTTATGGCTACACCTTC.

This sequence joins TRBV6-5 and TRBJ2-6, with D unresolved. This CDR3 contains 15 residues. CDR1 and CDR2 (germline): MNHEY, SVGAGI. V was trimmed by 0 bases and J by 4 bases, leaving 7 bases between them. The CDR3 sequence: CASSYSIFGANVLTF. The CDR3 nucleotides are TGTGCCAGCAGTTACTCGATATTCGGGGCCAACGTCCTGACTTTC.

The chain is built from TRBV5-5 and TRBJ1-2; unclear D gene. V shed 0 bases and J shed 8 bases, with 14 bases lying between them. Per the germline V gene, CDR1 is SGHKS and CDR2 is YYEKEE (reference sequence). CDR3 length: 14 residues. This CDR3 is CASSLAFDGRGYTF. Here the CDR3 DNA reads TGTGCCAGCAGCTTGGCTTTCGATGGGCGCGGCTACACCTTC. Drawing the rest from reference TRBV5-5 and TRBJ1-2, the complete variable domain is DAGVTQSPTHLIKTRGQQVTLRCSPISGHKSVSWYQQVLGQGPQFIFQYYEKEERGRGNFPDRFSARQFPNYSSELNVNALLLGDSALYLCASSLAFDGRGYTFGSGTRLTVV.

V gene TRBV7-2 combines with J gene TRBJ1-2; the D is unclear. V was shortened by 5 bases and J by 3 bases, with 7 bases between the two germline ends. The germline V gene encodes CDR1 SGHTA and CDR2 FQGNSA. The CDR3 is 12 amino acids. CDR3 bases: TGTGCCAGCAGCGAAACAGACTATGGCTACACCTTC. Residues: CASSETDYGYTF.